This paragraph reports one T cell receptor (beta chain). Its antigen is currently not known. No much larger clone is present one base from it, and per-base qualities are unavailable. The CDR3 goes from the cysteine to the phenylalanine over 14 residues. Of all the DNA, just the CDR3 is kept, 42 bases in frame from base 1. V and J are truncated by 2 bases and 3 bases respectively, leaving an intervening sequence of 9 bases. Per the germline V gene (reference sequence), SGHKS is the CDR1 and YYEKEE is the CDR2. The source of the sample is a study of chemoradiotherapy in HPV16-positive cancers (dated by TCRdb to between 2021 and 2024). The study in broad terms: Functional T-cell assays on cells from two HPV16-positive patients defined candidate HPV-specific T-cell clones and common TCR motifs. The candidate HPV-specific TCRs and motifs were then tracked in TCR repertoires from 80 to 95 patients with HPV-related cancers. The study asked whether T-cell immunity against the HPV oncoproteins E6 and E7 changes during chemoradiotherapy and whether it affects survival. Results the study describes overall, beyond this receptor: In HPV16-positive patients, expansion of HPV-responsive T cells during chemoradiotherapy was found to be associated with improved recurrence-free survival. Expansion of candidate HPV-specific clones and E7-related TCR motifs was observed in the tumor microenvironment during treatment, whereas no such expansion was observed for non-HPV-specific T cells. The functional definition of HPV-specific T cells came from only two HPV16-positive patients, and the survival association was reported for HPV16-positive patients.

Library creation used the immunoSEQ multiplex PCR assay. TCRdb stores this immuneACCESS table with in-frame sequences only. Part of the clones is absent; in the studies checked, under half of the shortfall reflects unresolved V genes, and no reason is known for the rest. The sample includes more than 2,000 clones, with roughly 87% observed a single time. Around 7.7% of the sample belongs to the ten largest clones. Repertoires were sampled multiple times during chemoradiotherapy, which allowed clonal expansion in the tumor microenvironment to be followed. Here the sequenced sample was tumor tissue, taken from a patient who underwent chemoradiotherapy. The receptor comes from a human donor with HPV-associated anogenital cancer. The chain was built from TRBV5-5 and TRBJ2-1, and TRBD2 may be the D gene, going by 5 matching bases. The CDR3 protein: CASSFSGNYNEQFF. The nucleotides read TGTGCCAGCAGCTTCAGCGGCAACTACAATGAGCAGTTCTTC.